One and the same sample provided the 5 T cell receptor beta chains below, sequenced in a study of T cells after posttransplantation cyclophosphamide (dated by TCRdb to about 2016). The method was the immunoSEQ multiplex PCR assay. TCRdb mirrors the immuneACCESS table, restricted to in-frame sequences. Some clones are absent from its copies; in checked studies, under half trace to an unresolved V gene, and the reason for the others is unknown. The sample table lists about 46,000 clones, approximately 90% of them with a count of one. The top ten clonotypes cover roughly 2.9% of the sample. Material for sequencing was PBMCs. The receptors were gathered from a woman aged 50 to 60 in good health and a related stem cell transplant donor.

V and J are TRBV5-1 and TRBJ1-3, with D possibly matching TRBD1 (6 bases). Trimming took 4 bases from V and 9 from J, leaving 20 bases between them. Looked up from germline, CDR1 is SGHRS and CDR2 is YFSETQ. The CDR3 loop spans 15 amino acids. The chain's CDR3 is CASSPTGAAGGTIYF. CDR3 bases: TGCGCCAGCAGCCCGACGGGGGCTGCGGGGGGCACCATATATTTT.

The V and J genes are TRBV5-1 and TRBJ2-2; 13 bases map to TRBD2. With V trimmed by 2 bases and J by 6 bases, 10 bases remained unmatched. The germline V gene encodes CDR1 SGHRS and CDR2 YFSETQ. The CDR3 spans 18 residues. The CDR3 coding sequence is TGCGCCAGCAGCTTATTTACTAGCGGGGGGGCCACCGCCGGGGAGCTGTTTTTT. Encoded protein: CASSLFTSGGATAGELFF.

The V and J genes are TRBV5-1 and TRBJ2-1; 7 nucleotides align to TRBD2. Trimming took 2 bases from V and 2 from J; bases not matched to a gene: 4. Per the germline V gene, CDR1 is SGHRS and CDR2 is YFSETQ. The CDR3 is 15 amino acids. DNA of the CDR3: TGCGCCAGCAGCTTACGGGAGGCGGCCTACAATGAGCAGTTCTTC. This codes for CASSLREAAYNEQFF.

This clone was found once. The chain is built from TRBV5-4 and TRBJ1-1; a weak D match, TRBD1 (5 bases). CDR3 length: 15 amino acids. The germline gives CDR1 SGHNT, CDR2 YYREEE (reference sequence). Between the trimmed V and J ends, which lost 0 bases and 1 base, there was a span of 10 bases. The CDR3 loop reads CASSLAYGGNTEAFF. CDR3 coding DNA: TGTGCCAGCAGCTTGGCCTACGGGGGGAACACTGAAGCTTTCTTT.

The V call is TRBV5-6, the J call TRBJ2-5; 8 bases align to TRBD1. This CDR3 is built from 15 residues. The V segment lost 1 base and the J segment 5 bases; nucleotides outside the gene matches: 7. From germline, CDR1 is SGHDT and CDR2 YYEEEE. The CDR3 DNA reads as TGTGCCAGCAGCTTGTGGACAGGGACGGGGGAGACCCAGTACTTC. Its protein is CASSLWTGTGETQYF.